These 15 T cell receptor beta chains share one sample of origin, sequenced in a study of cytomegalovirus exposure and HLA in healthy donors. Both 60 Vbeta primers and 13 Jbeta primers went into the PCR. Repertoires were generated with immunoSEQ multiplex PCR, while TCRdb's copy carries only in-frame clones and drops some. This sample has 90,000 to 100,000 clones, with 60% to 80% found just once. Sequenced material: PBMCs. Source of these receptors: a woman aged 55-69 years in good health and CMV-seropositive.

The gene calls are TRBV6-5 and TRBJ2-7; TRBD1 matches 7 bases. Germline V CDR1 and CDR2: MNHEY, SVGAGI. V lost 7 bases, J lost 2 bases, and 11 bases stayed unmatched. The CDR3 runs to 15 residues. CDR3 DNA sequence: TGTGCCAGCACCTTGGGCCGGGACAGAGCCTACGAGCAGTACTTC. Translated, it gives CASTLGRDRAYEQYF.

This clone appeared a single time. V usage is TRBV27 and J usage is TRBJ2-7; 10 bases line up with TRBD1. CDR1 is MNHEY, CDR2 SMNVEV, per germline (reference sequence). The length of the CDR3 is 14 residues. The ends lost 3 bases at V and 6 bases at J; junction bases unmatched: 5. The CDR3 region is CASSFGTGVVEQYF. CDR3 DNA: TGTGCCAGCAGTTTTGGGACAGGGGTGGTCGAGCAGTACTTC.

The chain uses TRBV29-1 and TRBJ2-1; 11 bases map to TRBD2. The CDR3 runs 14 residues. Losses at the gene ends were 4 bases for V and 5 bases for J; bases not matched to a gene: 4. Per germline, CDR1 SQVTM and CDR2 ANQGSEA. This chain's CDR3 is CSVGGTSGNNEQFF. The CDR3 DNA reads TGCAGCGTTGGGGGGACTAGCGGTAACAATGAGCAGTTCTTC.

This chain links TRBV28 with TRBJ2-3; 11 bases match TRBD2. The length of the CDR3 is 16 residues. Germline V lookup: CDR1 MDHEN, CDR2 SYDVKM. Trimming at V came to 6 bases and at J to 2 bases, leaving 7 bases not matched to a gene. The CDR3, as DNA: TGTGCCAGCAGAACCCCTAGCGGGAGGCTCACAGATACGCAGTATTTT. Its translation: CASRTPSGRLTDTQYF.

This chain links TRBV19 with TRBJ2-4, with a tentative D call TRBD2 (6 bases). This CDR3 is built from 16 residues. The germline V gene encodes CDR1 LNHDA and CDR2 SQIVND (reference sequence). V was clipped by 3 bases and J by 2 bases, with 14 bases between them. In nucleotides, the CDR3 is TGTGCCAGTAGTATCCGGGGAGGAGTAACCAAAAACATTCAGTACTTC. This translates into CASSIRGGVTKNIQYF.

The J gene is TRBJ2-3, the V gene TRBV28; TRBD1 agrees at 9 bases. The CDR3 is made up of 16 amino acids. The junction had 10 bases not matched to a gene; V was cut back by 7 bases and J by 2 bases. Germline CDR1 is MDHEN and CDR2 is SYDVKM. CDR3 amino acids: CASIQTGTGYTDTQYF. The CDR3 nucleotides read TGTGCCAGCATCCAAACCGGGACAGGGTACACAGATACGCAGTATTTT.

As DNA, the CDR3 is TGCAGTGCTAGATCGGGTCAGCCCCAGCATTTT. Its translation is CSARSGQPQHF. J is TRBJ1-5 and V is TRBV20-1; D not certain. The V end was cut by 2 bases, the J end by 6 bases, with 5 bases between. Germline assignment: CDR1 DFQATT and CDR2 SNEGSKA (reference sequence). This CDR3 spans 11 amino acids.

The V and J genes are TRBV5-4 and TRBJ1-1; D is possibly TRBD1 (5 bases). In germline, CDR1 is SGHNT, CDR2 YYREEE (reference sequence). The CDR3 is 15 residues long. Trimming stripped 4 bases from V and 1 base from J, with 14 bases between. DNA of the CDR3: TGTGCCAGCAGCCCGCGGGGCGGGGCGAACACTGAAGCTTTCTTT. This gives the protein CASSPRGGANTEAFF.

This clone has a single count. Here the CDR3 DNA reads TGTGCCAGCATCGTTAACTCCCTAGCAAGCGCTGAAGCTTTCTTT. This translates into CASIVNSLASAEAFF. This chain links TRBV7-2 with TRBJ1-1; D remains unclear. The CDR3 has 15 residues. Trimming shortened V by 7 bases and J by 6 bases, and 21 bases separated the two germline ends. CDR1 SGHTA and CDR2 FQGNSA come from the germline V gene.

This chain connects TRBV11-2 to TRBJ1-1; D ambiguous. CDR1 and CDR2 from the germline V gene are SGHAT and FQNNGV. The CDR3 loop spans 13 amino acids. V lost 3 bases and J lost 2, with 7 bases in between. The CDR3 protein is CASSFSQNTEAFF. For the CDR3, the DNA is TGTGCCAGCAGCTTCAGTCAAAACACTGAAGCTTTCTTT.

The chain combines TRBV9 with TRBJ1-1; D not certain. The CDR3 sequence is 17 residues long. Germline CDR1 SGDLS, CDR2 YYNGEE. V was cut by 0 bases and J by 0 bases, with 15 bases left in between. CDR3 sequence: CASSVVPQGELNTEAFF. The CDR3 coding sequence is TGTGCCAGCAGCGTAGTCCCACAAGGAGAACTGAACACTGAAGCTTTCTTT. Variable domain in full (rest from reference TRBV9 and TRBJ1-1): DSGVTQTPKHLITATGQRVTLRCSPRSGDLSVYWYQQSLDQGLQFLIQYYNGEERAKGNILERFSAQQFPDLHSELNLSSLELGDSALYFCASSVVPQGELNTEAFFGQGTRLTVV.

The chain recombines TRBV11-3 with TRBJ2-2; 7 bases map to TRBD1. The ends lost 4 bases at V and 6 bases at J; junction bases unmatched: 8. This CDR3 has 15 residues. Germline assignment: CDR1 SGHNT and CDR2 YENEEA. The CDR3 DNA sequence: TGTGCCAGCAGCTCCCCCATCGACAGGGCCGGGGAGCTGTTTTTT. Amino acid sequence: CASSSPIDRAGELFF.

CDR3 DNA: TGTGCCAGCAGCCTCCGGGACAGGGGGCGAGATACGCAGTATTTT. Encoded protein: CASSLRDRGRDTQYF. This chain uses TRBV7-9 with TRBJ2-3; 12 bases fit TRBD1. The CDR3 spans 15 residues. Germline V gene lookup returns CDR1 SEHNR and CDR2 FQNEAQ (reference sequence). Germline trimming cut 5 bases from V and 5 bases from J; bases unmatched to any gene: 5.

This chain joins TRBV9 and TRBJ2-4; possibly TRBD1 for D (7 bases). CDR1 is SGDLS and CDR2 is YYNGEE in the germline V gene. Deletions cut 4 bases from V and 7 bases from J, with 21 bases between. The CDR3 has 16 residues. CDR3 sequence: CASSPGGSGGENIQYF. In DNA form, the CDR3 reads TGTGCCAGCAGCCCAGGGGGAAGCGGAGGGGAGAACATTCAGTACTTC.

This chain links TRBV6-5 with TRBJ2-1; unclear D gene. This CDR3 spans 14 amino acids. CDR1 MNHEY and CDR2 SVGAGI come from the germline V gene. Trimming removed 0 bases from V and 7 bases from J, with 10 bases in between. This CDR3 is CASSYSLSENEQFF. In nucleotides, the CDR3 is TGTGCCAGCAGTTACTCGTTATCCGAGAATGAGCAGTTCTTC.